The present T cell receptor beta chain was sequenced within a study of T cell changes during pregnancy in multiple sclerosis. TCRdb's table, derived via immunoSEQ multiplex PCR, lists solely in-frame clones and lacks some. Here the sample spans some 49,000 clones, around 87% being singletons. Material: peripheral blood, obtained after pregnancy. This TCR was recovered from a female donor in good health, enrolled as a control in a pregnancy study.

The CDR3 reads CASSVVFYDSPMSYEQYF. The CDR3 region has the DNA TGTGCCAGCAGCGTAGTTTTTTACGACAGCCCCATGTCCTACGAGCAGTACTTC. The J gene is TRBJ2-7, the V gene TRBV9, with TRBD1 as a possible D gene (5 bases). Trimming stripped 0 bases from V and 1 base from J, with 20 bases between. The CDR3 extends over 18 amino acids. From germline, CDR1 is SGDLS and CDR2 YYNGEE.